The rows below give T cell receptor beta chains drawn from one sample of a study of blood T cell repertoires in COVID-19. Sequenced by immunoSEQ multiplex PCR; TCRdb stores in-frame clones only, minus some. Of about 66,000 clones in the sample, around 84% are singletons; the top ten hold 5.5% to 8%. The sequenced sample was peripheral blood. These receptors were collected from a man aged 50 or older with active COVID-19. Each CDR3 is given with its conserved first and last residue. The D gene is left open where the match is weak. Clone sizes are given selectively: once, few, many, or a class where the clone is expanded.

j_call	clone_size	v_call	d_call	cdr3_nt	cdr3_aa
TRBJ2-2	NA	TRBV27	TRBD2	TGTGCCAGCAGTCCGAATCCCCTAGCGGGGGGGCCATTAACCGGGGAGCTGTTTTTT	CASSPNPLAGGPLTGELFF
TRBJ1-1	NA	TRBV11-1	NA	TGTGCCAGCAGCTTAGCCCATGAAGCTTTCTTT	CASSLAHEAFF
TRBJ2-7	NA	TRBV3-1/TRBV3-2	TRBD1	TGTGCCAGCAGCCAGGGACAGGGGTTTTCCTACGAGCAGTACTTC	CASSQGQGFSYEQYF
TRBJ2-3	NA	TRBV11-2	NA	TGTGCCAGCAGCTTAGTTGGGTGGGAGATTAACGCAGATACGCAGTATTTT	CASSLVGWEINADTQYF
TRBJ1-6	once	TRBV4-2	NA	TGTGCCAGCAGCCAAGATGTTCAAGGGGGTAATTCACCCCTCCACTTT	CASSQDVQGGNSPLHF
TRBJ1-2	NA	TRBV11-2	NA	TGTGCCAGCAGCCGAGGACTGGACTATGGCTACACCTTC	CASSRGLDYGYTF
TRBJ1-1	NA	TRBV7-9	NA	TGTGCCAGCAGCACACCGAGGGTGAACACTGAAGCTTTCTTT	CASSTPRVNTEAFF
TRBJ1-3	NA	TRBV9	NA	TGTGCCAGCAGTACCGAGGGGGTAAACACCATATATTTT	CASSTEGVNTIYF
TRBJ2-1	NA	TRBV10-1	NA	TGCGCCAGCTGTGAGTCGGGGGCGGGGGCGGTCTCCTACAATGAGCAGTTCTTC	CASCESGAGAVSYNEQFF
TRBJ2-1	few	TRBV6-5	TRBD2	TGTGCCAGCAGGTCTCCGGGACTAGCAATGGAGCAGTTCTTC	CASRSPGLAMEQFF
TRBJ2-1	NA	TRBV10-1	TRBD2	TGCGCCAGCAGTGAGTCTACGGCGGGGGGGCTTAATGAGCAGTTCTTC	CASSESTAGGLNEQFF
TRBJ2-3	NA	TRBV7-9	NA	TGTGCCAGCAGCTCAGGGACACCTAGCACAGATACGCAGTATTTT	CASSSGTPSTDTQYF
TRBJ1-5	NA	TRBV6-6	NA	TGTGCCAGCAGTTGGGGGGGAGGATATCAGCCCCAGCATTTT	CASSWGGGYQPQHF
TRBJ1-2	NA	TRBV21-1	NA	TGTGCCAGCAGCAGGCCCTCAGGGGGTCCTATGGGCTACACCTTC	CASSRPSGGPMGYTF
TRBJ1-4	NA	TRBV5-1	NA	TGCGCCAGCAGCGTTCAGGGGAAGAATGAAAAACTGTTTTTT	CASSVQGKNEKLFF
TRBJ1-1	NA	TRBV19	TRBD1	TGTGCCAGTAGTAGAGAGACAGGGTCGGGAAACACTGAAGCTTTCTTT	CASSRETGSGNTEAFF